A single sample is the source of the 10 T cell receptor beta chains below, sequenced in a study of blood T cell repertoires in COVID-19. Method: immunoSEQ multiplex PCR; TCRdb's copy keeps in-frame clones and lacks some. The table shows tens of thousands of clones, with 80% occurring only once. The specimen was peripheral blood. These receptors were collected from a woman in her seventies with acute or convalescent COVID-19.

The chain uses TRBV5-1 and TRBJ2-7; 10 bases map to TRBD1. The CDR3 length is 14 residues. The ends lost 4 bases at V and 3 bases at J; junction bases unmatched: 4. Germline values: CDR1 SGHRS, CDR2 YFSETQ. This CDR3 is CASSTGTGVYEQYF. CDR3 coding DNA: TGCGCCAGCAGCACCGGGACAGGGGTCTACGAGCAGTACTTC.

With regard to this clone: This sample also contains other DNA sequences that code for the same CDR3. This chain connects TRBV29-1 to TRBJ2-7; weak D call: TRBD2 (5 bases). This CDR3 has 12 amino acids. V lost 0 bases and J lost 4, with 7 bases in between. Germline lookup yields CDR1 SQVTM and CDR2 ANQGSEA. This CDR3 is CSVEDRGYEQYF. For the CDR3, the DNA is TGCAGCGTTGAAGATCGGGGATACGAGCAGTACTTC.

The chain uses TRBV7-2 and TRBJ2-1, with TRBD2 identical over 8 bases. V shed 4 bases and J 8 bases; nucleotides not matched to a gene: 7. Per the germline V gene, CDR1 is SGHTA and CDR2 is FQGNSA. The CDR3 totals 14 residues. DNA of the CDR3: TGTGCCAGCAGCTCGGGGGGGCCTTTCGATGAGCAGTTCTTC. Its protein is CASSSGGPFDEQFF.

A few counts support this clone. CDR3 coding DNA: TGTGCCAGCAGCTTGTCCAGCTACGAGCAGTACTTC. Its protein product is CASSLSSYEQYF. J is TRBJ2-7 and V is TRBV5-6; D is unclear. The CDR3 sequence is 12 residues long. Germline values: CDR1 SGHDT, CDR2 YYEEEE. With 1 base removed from V and 3 bases from J, the gap between germline ends came to 5 bases.

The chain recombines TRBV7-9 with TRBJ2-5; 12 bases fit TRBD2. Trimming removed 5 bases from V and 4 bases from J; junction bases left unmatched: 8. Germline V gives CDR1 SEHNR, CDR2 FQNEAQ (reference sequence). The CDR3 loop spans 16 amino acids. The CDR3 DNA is TGTGCCAGCAGCCCAGGACTAGCGGGGCGGGTAGAGACCCAGTACTTC. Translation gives CASSPGLAGRVETQYF.

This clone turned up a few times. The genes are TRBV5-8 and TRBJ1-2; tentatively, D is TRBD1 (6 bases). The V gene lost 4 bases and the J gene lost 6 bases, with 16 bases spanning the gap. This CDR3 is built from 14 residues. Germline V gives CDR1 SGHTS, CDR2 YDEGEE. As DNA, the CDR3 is TGTGCCAGCAGCCCCTATTTGGGGGCAGATGGCTACACCTTC. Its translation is CASSPYLGADGYTF.

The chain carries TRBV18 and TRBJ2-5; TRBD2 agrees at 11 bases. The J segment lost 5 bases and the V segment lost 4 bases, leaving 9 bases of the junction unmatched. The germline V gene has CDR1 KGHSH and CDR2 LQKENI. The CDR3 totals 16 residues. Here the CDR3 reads CASSRRGTSGSETQYF. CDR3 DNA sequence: TGTGCCAGCTCACGGAGAGGGACTAGCGGATCGGAGACCCAGTACTTC. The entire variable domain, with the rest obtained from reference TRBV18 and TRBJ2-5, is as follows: NAGVMQNPRHLVRRRGQEARLRCSPMKGHSHVYWYRQLPEEGLKFMVYLQKENIIDESGMPKERFSAEFPKEGPSILRIQQVVRGDSAAYFCASSRRGTSGSETQYFGPGTRLLVL.

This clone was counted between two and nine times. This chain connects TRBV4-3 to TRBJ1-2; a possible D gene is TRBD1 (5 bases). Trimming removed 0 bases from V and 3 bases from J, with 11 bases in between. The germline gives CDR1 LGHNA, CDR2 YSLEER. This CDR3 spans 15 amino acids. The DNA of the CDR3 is TGCGCCAGCAGCCAAGACAGGGCGGTCGACTATGGCTACACCTTC. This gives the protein CASSQDRAVDYGYTF.

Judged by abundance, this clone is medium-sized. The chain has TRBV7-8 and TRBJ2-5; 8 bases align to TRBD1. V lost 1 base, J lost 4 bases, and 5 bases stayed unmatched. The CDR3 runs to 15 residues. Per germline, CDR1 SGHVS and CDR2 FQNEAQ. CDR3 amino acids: CASSLVLGQGETQYF. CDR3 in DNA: TGTGCCAGCAGCTTAGTCCTTGGACAGGGAGAGACCCAGTACTTC.

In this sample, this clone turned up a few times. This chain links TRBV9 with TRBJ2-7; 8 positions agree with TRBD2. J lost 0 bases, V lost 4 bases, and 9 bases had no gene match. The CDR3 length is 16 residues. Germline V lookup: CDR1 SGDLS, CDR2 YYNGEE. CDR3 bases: TGTGCCAGCAGCCCTCGGACTAGCTGGAGCTCCTACGAGCAGTACTTC. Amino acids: CASSPRTSWSSYEQYF.